This T cell receptor (beta chain) was captured in a study of T-cell reconstitution after alpha-beta-depleted transplantation in children. Unique molecular identifiers were incorporated into the prepared TCRbeta library. One entry per CDR3 protein, called by TCRdb with MiXCR from the PCR reads. The sample consists of 360,000 or so distinct CDR3 sequences, around 21% of them appearing once. This clonotype was observed a handful of times. The clonotype comes from a human donor who donated a stem cell graft to a child with acute myeloid leukemia. The material sequenced was PBMCs from the stem cell graft donor, taken from the stem cell graft.

The DNA for the CDR3 is TGTGCCAGCAGTGGCAAAATGAGGGGGCGCGTGGGAGCTAACTATGGCTACACCTTC. This codes for CASSGKMRGRVGANYGYTF. V is TRBV6-1 and J is TRBJ1-2, with 7 bases identical to TRBD1. The V gene's germline CDR1 is MNHNS and CDR2 SASEGT. CDR3 length: 19 amino acids. J was trimmed by 0 bases and V by 4 bases; bases with no gene match: 17.